This is a list of T cell receptor beta chains from one sample in a study of blood T cells in healthy people across ages. TCRdb independently ran MiXCR on the 5' RACE reads; one entry per CDR3 protein. The profile shows about 640,000 distinct CDR3 sequences, approximately 59% of them singletons. Sequenced material: blood. These receptors were collected from a man aged 60-69 years in good health. Both conserved end residues are part of each CDR3. Each record gives: D gene, clone size, V gene, J gene, CDR3 protein, CDR3 DNA. D genes are given only for firm matches. Only some rows state a clone size, as once, few, many or a class for expanded clones.

-,-,TRBV6-1,TRBJ2-1,CASSEVAREQFF,TGTGCCAGCAGTGAAGTGGCACGGGAGCAGTTCTTC
-,-,TRBV20-1,TRBJ1-2,CSALTGEGDGYTF,TGCAGTGCGCTGACAGGAGAAGGCGATGGCTACACCTTC
TRBD2,once,TRBV7-2,TRBJ2-3,CASRGDYPKQYF,TGTGCCAGCAGGGGGGACTACCCCAAGCAGTATTTT
-,-,TRBV20-1,TRBJ1-6,CSARAGGSNNSPLHF,TGCAGTGCTAGGGCCGGGGGAAGTAATAATTCACCCCTCCACTTT
TRBD1,few,TRBV28,TRBJ2-7,CASSLHLGRQGGKQYF,TGTGCCAGCAGTTTACACTTAGGGAGACAGGGCGGAAAGCAGTACTTC
-,-,TRBV6-5,TRBJ1-3,CASSYAPNGLPGPWGNTIYF,TGTGCCAGCAGTTACGCTCCCAATGGCCTTCCAGGGCCTTGGGGAAACACCATATATTTT
TRBD1,few,TRBV20-1,TRBJ1-6,CSASDRASYNSPLHF,TGCAGTGCTTCGGACAGGGCCTCCTATAATTCACCCCTCCACTTT
-,-,TRBV6-1,TRBJ2-1,CASSEGRGNEQFF,TGTGCCAGCAGTGAAGGGAGGGGCAATGAGCAGTTCTTC
TRBD1,-,TRBV5-1,TRBJ2-1,CASSWDRVINNEQFF,TGCGCCAGCAGCTGGGACAGGGTCATTAACAATGAGCAGTTCTTC
TRBD2,-,TRBV12-3/TRBV12-4,TRBJ2-5,CASSLAPTSGSETQYF,TGTGCCAGCAGTTTAGCCCCGACTAGCGGGTCGGAGACCCAGTACTTC
-,-,TRBV20-1,TRBJ2-1,CSASRYNEQFF,TGCAGTGCTAGCCGTTACAATGAGCAGTTCTTC
-,-,TRBV6-2/TRBV6-3,TRBJ2-1,CASSRPSLSYNEQFF,TGTGCCAGCAGCCGGCCTAGTTTGTCCTACAATGAGCAGTTCTTC
TRBD1,-,TRBV5-1,TRBJ2-1,CASSYGQDRNEQFF,TGCGCCAGCAGCTACGGACAGGACCGCAATGAGCAGTTCTTC
TRBD2,-,TRBV7-2,TRBJ2-5,CASSSAGGRETQYF,TGTGCCAGCAGCTCAGCGGGGGGGCGAGAGACCCAGTACTTC
-,-,TRBV28,TRBJ2-5,CASSGYLGTQETQYF,TGTGCCAGCAGTGGCTATTTGGGGACCCAAGAGACCCAGTACTTC
-,-,TRBV2,TRBJ2-5,CASRERGSQETQYF,TGTGCCAGCAGAGAGAGGGGGTCACAAGAGACCCAGTACTTC
-,few,TRBV7-2,TRBJ2-3,CASSLSGSQWDTQYF,TGTGCCAGCAGCCTCAGCGGCTCCCAGTGGGATACGCAGTATTTT
TRBD2,-,TRBV12-3/TRBV12-4,TRBJ2-3,CASSGSGRSTDTQYF,TGTGCCAGCAGTGGTAGCGGGAGGAGTACAGATACGCAGTATTTT
-,few,TRBV7-9,TRBJ2-6,CASGAGSGRPSGANVLTF,TGTGCCAGCGGTGCGGGCTCCGGACGCCCCTCTGGGGCCAACGTCCTGACTTTC
TRBD2,many,TRBV7-2,TRBJ2-7,CASSTGTSGYEQYF,TGTGCCAGCAGCACCGGGACTAGCGGCTACGAGCAGTACTTC